These 29 T cell receptor beta chains came from one sample sequenced in a study of CD4 and CD8 cells across lung adenocarcinoma regions. TCRdb processed the PCR reads anew with MiXCR; each CDR3 protein has one entry. The table shows some 20,000 distinct CDR3 sequences, with roughly 56% occurring only once. The sequenced sample consisted of CD8+ T cells from the center of a lung tumor. The source is a female donor with lung adenocarcinoma. The CD4 and CD8 labels of this study may be unreliable.

As to this clonotype: Mismatch with germline at one junction end may stem from a read error. The rearrangement uses TRBV20-1 and TRBJ2-3; D is perhaps TRBD2 (5 bases). CDR3 size: 13 residues. Germline V lookup: CDR1 DFQATT, CDR2 SNEGSKA (reference sequence). The CDR3, as DNA: TGCAGTACCTTCCGGACTTTCCCAGATACGCAGTACTTT. Translation gives CSTFRTFPDTQYF.

A note on this clonotype: At one of its ends the junction is not consistent with the germline gene, which may arise from a read error. V and J are TRBV27 and TRBJ2-4; D is undetermined. CDR1 and CDR2 from the germline V gene are MNHEY and SMNVEV (reference sequence). The CDR3 runs 11 residues. The CDR3 is CASGAPNIQYF. The CDR3 bases are TGTGCCAGCGGTGCTCCAAACATTCAGTACTTT.

This clonotype occurred many times. The chain uses TRBV20-1 and TRBJ2-4, with D possibly TRBD1 on 6 matching bases. The CDR3 is 17 residues long. The germline V and J ends were trimmed by 6 bases and 9 bases, with 30 bases remaining between them. The germline CDR1 and CDR2 sequences are DFQATT and SNEGSKA (reference sequence). The DNA of the CDR3 is TGCAGTGCCCCGCGGTGGGACACTCTAGAGGACATGGGCATTCAGTACTTC. Protein sequence: CSAPRWDTLEDMGIQYF.

This clonotype came up a few times. The chain recombines TRBV6-1 with TRBJ2-3; 7 bases line up with TRBD1. This CDR3 is 15 amino acids long. Germline values: CDR1 MNHNS, CDR2 SASEGT. The V and J ends lost 5 bases and 6 bases, in that order; junction bases with no gene match: 11. CDR3 loop: CASSIRDSLVDTQYF. The CDR3 nucleotides read TGTGCCAGCAGTATCCGGGACAGCCTCGTGGATACGCAGTATTTT.

This clonotype is termed medium-sized (0.01 to 0.1%). This chain links TRBV27 with TRBJ2-1, with TRBD2 as a possible D gene (6 bases). This CDR3 contains 17 residues. Germline V gene sequence: CDR1 MNHEY, CDR2 SMNVEV (reference sequence). With 5 bases removed from V and 4 bases from J, the gap between germline ends came to 21 bases. Here the CDR3 DNA reads TGTGCCAGCAGTCCTACTTCCCGGGGGTGGACGTACAATGAGCAGTTCTTC. Its translation is CASSPTSRGWTYNEQFF.

This clonotype was picked up many times. The rearrangement uses TRBV4-1 and TRBJ2-3; 8 nucleotides agree with TRBD2. The CDR3 has 16 residues. V shed 4 bases, J shed 2 bases, and the junction held 8 bases outside the gene matches. CDR1 is MGHRA, CDR2 YSYEKL, per germline. The CDR3 bases are TGCGCCAGCAGCCGCCGGACTAGCTTGGCCACAGATACGCAGTATTTT. Translated: CASSRRTSLATDTQYF.

This clonotype was picked up many times. This rearrangement joins TRBV30 to TRBJ2-4; D assignment may be TRBD1 or TRBD2 (5 bases each). Trimming shortened V by 7 bases and J by 0 bases, and 16 bases separated the two germline ends. The CDR3 contains 15 residues. Germline values: CDR1 GTSNPN, CDR2 SVGIG (reference sequence). The CDR3 DNA is TGTGCCTCTTCTCCAGGGACCCTAGCCAAAAACATTCAGTACTTC. The encoded protein is CASSPGTLAKNIQYF.

V is TRBV5-4 and J is TRBJ2-1, with 8 positions matching TRBD2. Germline V gene sequence: CDR1 SGHNT, CDR2 YYREEE (reference sequence). The junction had 11 bases not matched to a gene; V was cut back by 2 bases and J by 4 bases. This CDR3 is built from 17 residues. The CDR3 DNA is TGTGCCAGCAGCTTTTTGGGCTCTAGCGGGTTTTACAATGAGCAGTTCTTC. Translation gives CASSFLGSSGFYNEQFF. Based on the CDR3 plus reference TRBV5-4 and TRBJ2-1, the full variable domain is ETGVTQSPTHLIKTRGQQVTLRCSSQSGHNTVSWYQQALGQGPQFIFQYYREEENGRGNFPPRFSGLQFPNYSSELNVNALELDDSALYLCASSFLGSSGFYNEQFFGPGTRLTVL.

A note on this clonotype: Germline and junction disagree at one end, which may indicate a read error. This chain uses TRBV12-3 or TRBV12-4 with TRBJ2-3, with D possibly being TRBD2 (6 bases). The CDR3 covers 15 residues. CDR3 protein: CAGGLVGGNPETQYF. The CDR3 DNA is TGTGCCGGGGGTTTAGTGGGGGGTAACCCAGAGACGCAGTACTTT.

In this sample, this clonotype turned up once. This sequence joins TRBV6-1 and TRBJ2-1; maybe TRBD2 (6 bases). The assigned J gene may be wrong: the sequence end matches TRBJ2-5 better. Looked up from germline, CDR1 is MNHNS and CDR2 is SASEGT. The CDR3 runs 17 residues. The CDR3 coding sequence is TGTGCCAGCACCGATAGCGGTAGGACGGAACCCGGGGAGACCCAGTACTTC. Its protein is CASTDSGRTEPGETQYF.

As to this clonotype: One end of the junction is discordant with germline, which a read error may explain. The J gene is TRBJ2-4, the V gene TRBV27; the D gene is possibly TRBD2 (7 bases). CDR1 is MNHEY and CDR2 is SMNVEV in the germline V gene (reference sequence). This CDR3 contains 14 residues. This CDR3 reads CASGGGRGKDTQYF. The CDR3 DNA reads as TGTGCCAGCGGGGGGGGGCGGGGCAAAGATACGCAGTATTTC.

CDR3 sequence reads: CSAYTPSGRAGSEQFF. The DNA of the CDR3 is TGCAGTGCTTATACCCCTAGCGGGAGGGCCGGTAGTGAGCAGTTCTTC. This chain connects TRBV20-1 to TRBJ2-1, with 12 bases that match TRBD2. The V gene's germline CDR1 is DFQATT and CDR2 SNEGSKA (reference sequence). There are 16 residues in the CDR3. J was trimmed by 9 bases and V by 5 bases; bases with no gene match: 14.

The chain links TRBV7-2 to TRBJ2-1, with TRBD1 matching 8 bases. The J call may be mistaken, given a closer DNA end match to TRBJ2-3. This CDR3 is 15 amino acids long. Germline V gives CDR1 SGHTA, CDR2 FQGNSA. The CDR3 region is CARGSRQGAYNEQYF. CDR3 coding DNA: TGTGCCAGGGGCTCCCGGCAGGGGGCATACAATGAGCAGTATTTT.

Regarding this clonotype: A much larger clone lies one base from this, so it may be a read error. This chain joins TRBV10-3 and TRBJ2-4, with 8 nucleotides matching TRBD2. The J call may not be correct, given that the DNA end is closer to TRBJ2-7. The CDR3 loop spans 13 amino acids. CDR1 ENHRY and CDR2 SYGVKD come from the germline V gene. The chain's CDR3 is CAREGETGYEQYF. The CDR3 nucleotides read TGTGCCCGGGAGGGGGAAACGGGTTACGAGCAGTACTTC.

This chain links TRBV6-1 with TRBJ1-5; D call uncertain. Germline loops: CDR1 MNHNS, CDR2 SASEGT. Deletions cut 6 bases from V and 4 bases from J, with 10 bases between. The CDR3 is 13 amino acids. The CDR3 spells CASRATGNQPQHF. The CDR3 DNA is TGTGCCAGCAGGGCGACGGGGAATCAGCCCCAGCATTTT.

The chain links TRBV11-2 to TRBJ2-1; possible D gene TRBD2, 6 bases. The CDR3 is 17 amino acids. The V end lost 2 bases, the J end lost 0 bases, and 14 bases lay between the germline ends. CDR1 is SGHAT and CDR2 is FQNNGV in the germline V gene. As DNA, the CDR3 is TGTGCCAGCAGCTTAAGGGCGGGAACGAGCTCCTACAATGAGCAGTTCTTC. Its translation is CASSLRAGTSSYNEQFF.

Comment on this clonotype: This CDR3 fails to terminate in the conserved phenylalanine or tryptophan, so it likely reflects a read error. No DNA is shown, since the ends of the CDR3 on it are uncertain; the CDR3 is the one TCRdb lists. The V gene is TRBV10-3, the J gene TRBJ2-5; the D call TRBD1 from the table was never checked on the DNA. The CDR3 has 15 amino acids, counting both end residues. Germline V CDR1 and CDR2: ENHRY, SYGVKD. This CDR3 is CAISSPGRGRESQHS.

V is TRBV6-1 and J is TRBJ1-6, with D perhaps TRBD1 (5 bases). Germline V gives CDR1 MNHNS, CDR2 SASEGT. The CDR3 loop spans 17 amino acids. V shed 1 base and J shed 5 bases, with 15 bases lying between them. CDR3 amino acids: CASSEVGQGADNSPLHF. DNA for the CDR3: TGTGCCAGCAGTGAAGTGGGGCAAGGCGCTGATAATTCACCCCTCCACTTT.

This clonotype appeared a few times. The chain is built from TRBV9 and TRBJ2-3, with 13 bases lining up with TRBD2. This CDR3 spans 16 amino acids. V was clipped by 2 bases and J by 1 base; unmatched bases: 1. Germline CDR1 is SGDLS and CDR2 is YYNGEE. The CDR3 DNA reads TGTGCCAGCAGCGTTGGACTAGCGGGAGGCACAGATACGCAGTATTTT. It yields the protein CASSVGLAGGTDTQYF.

This sequence joins TRBV10-3 and TRBJ2-5; 8 positions match TRBD1. The J call is doubtful: the DNA matches TRBJ2-7 better. The V gene's germline CDR1 is ENHRY and CDR2 SYGVKD. The CDR3 spans 13 residues. CDR3 bases: TGTGCCATCCTGGACAGGGAATCTTACGAGCAGTACTTC. It codes for CAILDRESYEQYF.

The chain combines TRBV6-1 with TRBJ2-7; 9 bases align to TRBD1. The CDR3 consists of 15 residues. J was trimmed by 3 bases and V by 1 base; bases with no gene match: 4. CDR1 is MNHNS, CDR2 SASEGT, per germline. The chain's CDR3 is CASSEGTGASYEQYF. The CDR3 DNA sequence: TGTGCCAGCAGTGAAGGGACAGGGGCTAGCTACGAGCAGTACTTC.

This clonotype was seen ten or more times. The chain uses TRBV6-5 and TRBJ1-2; 8 positions agree with TRBD1. This CDR3 is built from 17 residues. Trimming removed 0 bases from V and 6 bases from J; junction bases left unmatched: 12. Germline V lookup: CDR1 MNHEY, CDR2 SVGAGI. The CDR3 DNA sequence: TGTGCCAGCAGTTACTCGCTTTCTTGGACAGGGAGGAATGGCTACACCTTC. It specifies CASSYSLSWTGRNGYTF.

This clonotype occurred many times. CDR3 region: CASSRAGVQETQYF. In DNA, the CDR3 is TGTGCCAGCAGTCGGGCGGGTGTACAAGAGACCCAGTACTTC. V usage is TRBV12-3 or TRBV12-4 and J usage is TRBJ2-5; a weak D match, TRBD2 (5 bases). The CDR3 is 14 residues long. Trimming pared 5 bases from V and 2 bases from J, leaving 12 bases between.

The chain couples TRBV27 to TRBJ1-6, with TRBD1 as a possible D gene (5 bases). From germline, CDR1 is MNHEY and CDR2 SMNVEV (reference sequence). V was pared by 3 bases and J by 7 bases, with 10 bases between. This CDR3 region has 14 residues. The DNA for the CDR3 is TGTGCCAGCAGTTTTCTCCAGGGCAATTCACCCCTCCACTTT. Its translation is CASSFLQGNSPLHF.

The chain recombines TRBV6-4 with TRBJ2-3; D remains unclear. The germline gives CDR1 MRHNA, CDR2 SNTAGT. CDR3 size: 13 residues. Trimming shortened V by 2 bases and J by 3 bases, and 6 bases separated the two germline ends. As DNA, the CDR3 is TGTGCCAGCAGTGACGAGGAAACAGATACGCAGTATTTT. Protein: CASSDEETDTQYF.

This clonotype was seen at least ten times. The chain has TRBV14 and TRBJ2-5; no reliable D call. Between the trimmed V and J ends, which lost 4 bases and 4 bases, there was a span of 10 bases. This CDR3 region has 13 residues. CDR1 is SGHDN, CDR2 FVKESK, per germline. As DNA, the CDR3 is TGTGCCAGCAGCCTGACCCGTCGAGAGACCCAGTACTTC. Protein product: CASSLTRRETQYF.

This clonotype was seen only a few times. The chain has TRBV27 and TRBJ2-3, with 9 nucleotides matching TRBD2. Looked up from germline, CDR1 is MNHEY and CDR2 is SMNVEV (reference sequence). Trimming cost V 8 bases and J 3 bases; bases outside gene matches: 21. This CDR3 region has 19 residues. The CDR3 sequence: CASRPGGLATSRGTDTQYF. Here the CDR3 DNA reads TGTGCCAGCCGCCCTGGAGGACTAGCGACATCCAGGGGGACAGATACGCAGTATTTT.

The chain has TRBV27 and TRBJ2-4; the D gene is possibly TRBD2 (6 bases). Germline loops: CDR1 MNHEY, CDR2 SMNVEV (reference sequence). Trimming cost V 9 bases and J 13 bases, with 22 bases left between them. This CDR3 region has 13 residues. Here the CDR3 DNA reads TGTGCCAGGAGGCTGCGGGGCACAGGCACGCAGTACTTC. Encoded protein: CARRLRGTGTQYF.

Comments on this clonotype: Its ends do not fully match the called genes, so a read error is possible. V is TRBV27 and J is TRBJ2-3, with D perhaps assigned TRBD1 or TRBD2 (5 bases each). The CDR3 length is 14 residues. CDR1 and CDR2 from the germline V gene are MNHEY and SMNVEV (reference sequence). Here the CDR3 reads CAGGRRWGTDTQYF. CDR3 coding DNA: TGTGCCGGCGGGCGACGGTGGGGCACAGATACGCAGTATTTC.